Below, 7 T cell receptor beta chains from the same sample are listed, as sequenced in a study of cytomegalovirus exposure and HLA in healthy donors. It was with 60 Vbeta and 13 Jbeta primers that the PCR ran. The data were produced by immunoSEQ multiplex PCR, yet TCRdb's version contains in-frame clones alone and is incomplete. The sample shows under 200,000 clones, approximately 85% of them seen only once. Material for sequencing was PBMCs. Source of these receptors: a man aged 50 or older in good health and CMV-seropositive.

The CDR3 DNA sequence: TGTGCCAGCCTGAGGGGGAGACAATCCTATGGCTACACCTTC. As protein: CASLRGRQSYGYTF. The chain recombines TRBV6-6 with TRBJ1-2; possible D gene TRBD1, 6 bases. Trimming removed 8 bases at V and 4 bases at J, with 17 bases between. Per the germline V gene, CDR1 is MNHNY and CDR2 is SVGAGI (reference sequence). CDR3 length: 14 amino acids.

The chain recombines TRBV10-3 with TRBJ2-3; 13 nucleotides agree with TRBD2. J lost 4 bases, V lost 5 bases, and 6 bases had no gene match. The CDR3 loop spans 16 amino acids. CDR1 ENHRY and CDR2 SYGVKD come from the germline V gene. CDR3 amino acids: CAISLGLAGPPDTQYF. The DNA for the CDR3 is TGTGCCATCAGTCTGGGACTAGCGGGGCCCCCAGATACGCAGTATTTT.

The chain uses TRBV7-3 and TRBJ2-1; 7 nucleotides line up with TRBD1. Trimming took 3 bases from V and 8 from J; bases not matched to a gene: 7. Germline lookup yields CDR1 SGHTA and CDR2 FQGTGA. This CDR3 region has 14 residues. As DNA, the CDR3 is TGTGCCAGCAGCTTTCAAGGGGGCCCCGATGAGCAGTTCTTC. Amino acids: CASSFQGGPDEQFF.

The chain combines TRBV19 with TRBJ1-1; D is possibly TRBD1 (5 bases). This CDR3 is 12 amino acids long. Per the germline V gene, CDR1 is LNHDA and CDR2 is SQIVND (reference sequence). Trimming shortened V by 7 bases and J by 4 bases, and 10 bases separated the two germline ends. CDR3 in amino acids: CASNPGGTEAFF. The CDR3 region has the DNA TGTGCCAGTAATCCGGGGGGCACTGAAGCTTTCTTT.

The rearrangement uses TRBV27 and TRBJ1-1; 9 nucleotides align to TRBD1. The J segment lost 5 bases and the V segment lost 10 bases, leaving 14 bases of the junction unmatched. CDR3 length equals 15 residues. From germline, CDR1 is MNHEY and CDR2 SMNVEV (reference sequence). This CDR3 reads CATSRDRDSHTEAFF. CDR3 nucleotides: TGTGCCACCTCCCGGGACAGGGACTCCCATACTGAAGCTTTCTTT.

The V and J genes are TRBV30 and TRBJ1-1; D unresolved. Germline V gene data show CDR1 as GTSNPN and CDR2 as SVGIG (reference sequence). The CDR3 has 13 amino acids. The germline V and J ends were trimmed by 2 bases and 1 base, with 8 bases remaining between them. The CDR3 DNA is TGTGCCTGGAGTCTCACAGCGAACACTGAAGCTTTCTTT. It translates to CAWSLTANTEAFF.

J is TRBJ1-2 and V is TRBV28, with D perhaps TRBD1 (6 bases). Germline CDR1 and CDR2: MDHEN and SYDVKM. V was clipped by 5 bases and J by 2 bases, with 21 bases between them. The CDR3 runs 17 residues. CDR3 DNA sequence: TGTGCCAGCAGTCCCAACCCACGGACAGAAATGAACTATGGCTACACCTTC. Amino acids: CASSPNPRTEMNYGYTF.